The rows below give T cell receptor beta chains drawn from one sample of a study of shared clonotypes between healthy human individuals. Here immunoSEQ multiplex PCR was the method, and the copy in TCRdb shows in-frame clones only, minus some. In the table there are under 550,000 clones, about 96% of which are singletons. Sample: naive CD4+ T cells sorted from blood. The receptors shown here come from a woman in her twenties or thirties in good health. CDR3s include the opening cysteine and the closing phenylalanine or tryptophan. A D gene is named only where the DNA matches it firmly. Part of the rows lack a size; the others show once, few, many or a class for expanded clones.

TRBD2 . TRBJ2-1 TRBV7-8 TGTGCCAGCAGCGGGACTAATAGCCATGAGCAGTTCTTC CASSGTNSHEQFF
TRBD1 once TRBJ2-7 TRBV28 TGTGCCAGCAGTTCCCTCGGGACAGACGGCTCCTACGAGCAGTACTTC CASSSLGTDGSYEQYF
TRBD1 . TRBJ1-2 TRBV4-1 TGCGCCAGCAGCCAAGATTATGGCGGACAGGTCTATGGCTACACCTTC CASSQDYGGQVYGYTF
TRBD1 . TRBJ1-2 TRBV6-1 TGTGCCAGCAGTGAACGTTGGGACAGCTATGGCTACACCTTC CASSERWDSYGYTF
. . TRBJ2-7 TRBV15 TGTGCCACCAGCAGAGTTGAGGGAGGTGGCGTATACGAGCAGTACTTC CATSRVEGGGVYEQYF
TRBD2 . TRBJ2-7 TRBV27 TGTGCCAGCAGCCCAAGGGCGGGGGGGTCGACCTACGAGCAGTACTTC CASSPRAGGSTYEQYF
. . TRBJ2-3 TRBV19 TGTGCCAGTAGTATTGCGGATACGCAGTATTTT CASSIADTQYF
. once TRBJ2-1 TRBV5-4 TGTGCCAGCAGCTTGGAGGAATACAATGAGCAGTTCTTC CASSLEEYNEQFF
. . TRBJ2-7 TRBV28 TGTGCCAGCAGTGGGACCCTAAACTACGAGCAGTACTTC CASSGTLNYEQYF
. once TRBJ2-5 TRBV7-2 TGTGCCAGCAGCCCAAATGGGGGCCAAGAGACCCAGTACTTC CASSPNGGQETQYF
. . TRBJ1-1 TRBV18 TGTGCCAGCTCACCACGTGCTTCTGGACACCTGAACACTGAAGCTTTCTTT CASSPRASGHLNTEAFF
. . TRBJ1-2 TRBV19 TGTGCCAGTAGTATACCCGGGGGTAACTATGGCTACACCTTC CASSIPGGNYGYTF
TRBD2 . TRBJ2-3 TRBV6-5 TGTGCCAGCCGCATAGCGGGGGTCCCAGATACGCAGTATTTT CASRIAGVPDTQYF
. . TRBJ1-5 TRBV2 TGTGCCAGCACCAGGGCCCGAAATCAGCCCCAGCATTTT CASTRARNQPQHF
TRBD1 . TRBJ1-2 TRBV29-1 TGCAGCGCTAGGACAGGGGTATATGGCTACACCTTC CSARTGVYGYTF
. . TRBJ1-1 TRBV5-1 TGCGCCAGCAGCTTGGCGGGGCCCGAAGCTTTCTTT CASSLAGPEAFF
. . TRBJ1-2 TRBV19 TGTGCCAGTTTTAGTAACTATGGCTACACCTTC CASFSNYGYTF
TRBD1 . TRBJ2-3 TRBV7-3 TGTGCCAGCAGCTGGACGACAGGGGGCACAGATACGCAGTATTTT CASSWTTGGTDTQYF
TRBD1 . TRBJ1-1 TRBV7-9 TGTGCCAGCAGCTTAGGAGGGACAGCGAACACTGAAGCTTTCTTT CASSLGGTANTEAFF
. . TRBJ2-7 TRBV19 TGTGCCAGTAGTATAGCGCGCTCCCGGGCCTACGAGCAGTACTTC CASSIARSRAYEQYF
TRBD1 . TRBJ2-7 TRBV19 TGTGCCAGTAGTATAGTCGGGACAGGGGTTCCCTACGAGCAGTACTTC CASSIVGTGVPYEQYF
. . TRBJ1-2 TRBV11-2 TGTGCCAGCAGCTTTTATACCGGACCCCAGGGGTATGGCTACACCTTC CASSFYTGPQGYGYTF
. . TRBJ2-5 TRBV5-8 TGTGCCAGCGTCAGGGAAGAGACCCAGTACTTC CASVREETQYF
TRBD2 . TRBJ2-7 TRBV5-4 TGTGCCAGCAGCCTGATCCTAGCGGGAGTTTACGAGCAGTACTTC CASSLILAGVYEQYF
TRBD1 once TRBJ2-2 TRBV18 TGTGCCAGCTCACCAGGGCTGGACAGGGGTACCGGGGAGCTGTTTTTT CASSPGLDRGTGELFF
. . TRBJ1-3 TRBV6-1 TGTGCCAGCAGTGATCTTGGATACTCTGGAAACACCATATATTTT CASSDLGYSGNTIYF
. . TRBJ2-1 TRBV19 TGTGCCAGTAGTATTGTCTACAATGAGCAGTTCTTC CASSIVYNEQFF
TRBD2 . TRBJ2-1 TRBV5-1 TGCGCCAGCAGCCCGCGACTAGCGGGAGACTCCTACAATGAGCAGTTCTTC CASSPRLAGDSYNEQFF
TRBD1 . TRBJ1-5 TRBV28 TGTGCCAGCAGCCGGACAGGGGCAAATCAGCCCCAGCATTTT CASSRTGANQPQHF
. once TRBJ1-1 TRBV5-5 TGTGCCAGCAGCGAAACAGGGATGGATATGGCTTTCTTT CASSETGMDMAFF
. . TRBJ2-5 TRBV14 TGTGCCAGCAGCCAAGTCCGCCAGGGCCAGCAGTACTTC CASSQVRQGQQYF
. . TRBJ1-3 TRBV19 TGTGCCAGTAGTAGGGATGGGTCTGTCTCTGGAAACACCATATATTTT CASSRDGSVSGNTIYF
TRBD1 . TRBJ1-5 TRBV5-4 TGTGCCAGCAGCAGGGACAGGGTTAATCAGCCCCAGCATTTT CASSRDRVNQPQHF
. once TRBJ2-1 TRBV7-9 TGTGCCAGCAGAAATCTCCAAACCGCCTACAATGAGCAGTTCTTC CASRNLQTAYNEQFF
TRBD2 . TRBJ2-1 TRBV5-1 TGCGCCAGCAGCTCCATGGGGCGGGAGGGCTGGTATGAGCAGTTCTTC CASSSMGREGWYEQFF
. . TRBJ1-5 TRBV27 TGTGCCAGCAGTTTAGTACAGGGAAATCAGCCCCAGCATTTT CASSLVQGNQPQHF